A selection of T cell receptor beta chains follows, all from one sample in a study of graft-versus-host responses after intestinal transplantation. Sequencing used immunoSEQ multiplex PCR; TCRdb keeps in-frame clones, though not all of them. This sample carries just over 15,000 clones, 74% of them seen once, and the ten largest clones take under 3.5%. The sequencing used ileum tissue, collected 14 days after transplant. These receptors came from a human patient who received an intestinal transplant, so some T cells may come from the graft donor. CDR3s include the opening cysteine and the closing phenylalanine or tryptophan. D genes are given only for firm matches. Clone size, where shown, is once, few, many, or a class for clones that have expanded.

TRBV14	NA	NA	TRBJ1-3	TGTGCCAGCAGCCGCAGCTTCTCTGGAAACACCATATATTTT	CASSRSFSGNTIYF
TRBV18	NA	TRBD2	TRBJ2-1	TGTGCCAGCTCACCTGGACTAGCAGATTACAATGAGCAGTTCTTC	CASSPGLADYNEQFF
TRBV5-1	once	TRBD1	TRBJ1-2	TGCGCCAGCAGCTTTTCGACAGGGGGCGAAAGTGGCTACACCTTC	CASSFSTGGESGYTF
TRBV6-5	NA	NA	TRBJ1-1	TGTGCCAGCAGTTCTCCAGGGAGAGCGGACACTGAAGCTTTCTTT	CASSSPGRADTEAFF
TRBV2	few	TRBD2	TRBJ2-2	TGTGCCAGCAGTGAAGGGACTAGCGGGTTCACCGGGGAGCTGTTTTTT	CASSEGTSGFTGELFF
TRBV9	few	NA	TRBJ2-2	TGTGCCAGCAGCGTAAAGAGGAACACAGGGAACACCGGGGAGCTGTTTTTT	CASSVKRNTGNTGELFF
TRBV4-1	once	NA	TRBJ2-5	TGCGCCAGCAGCCAAGACCGGGACTTACAAGAGACCCAGTACTTC	CASSQDRDLQETQYF
TRBV30	NA	NA	TRBJ1-1	TGTGCCTGGAGTGATGGCAACCTAGGGGGGAACACTGAAGCTTTCTTT	CAWSDGNLGGNTEAFF
TRBV11-2	NA	NA	TRBJ1-3	TGTGCCAGCAGCTTAGCGGGCAGATCAAGGGGAAACACCATATATTTT	CASSLAGRSRGNTIYF
TRBV5-1	NA	TRBD2	TRBJ2-5	TGCGCCAGCAGCTTGGACGGGAGGGCCTTGGAGACCCAGTACTTC	CASSLDGRALETQYF
TRBV5-1	NA	TRBD1	TRBJ1-2	TGCGCCAGCAGTCGGGACAGGCGAGACTATGGCTACACCTTC	CASSRDRRDYGYTF
TRBV7-3	NA	NA	TRBJ2-3	TGTGCCAGCAGCTTAATAAGCACAGATACGCAGTATTTT	CASSLISTDTQYF
TRBV6-1	NA	NA	TRBJ1-4	TGTGCCAGCAGACAGAGGGGGGGGATTCATGAAAAACTGTTTTTT	CASRQRGGIHEKLFF
TRBV6-5	once	NA	TRBJ2-1	TGTGCCAGCAGTTACTCGAGGGGTAATGAGCAGTTCTTC	CASSYSRGNEQFF
TRBV30	NA	NA	TRBJ2-1	TGTGCCTGGAGTGTTGGAAACGGATACAATGAGCAGTTCTTC	CAWSVGNGYNEQFF
TRBV6-5	NA	TRBD1	TRBJ1-1	TGTGCCAGCAGTAAGGGACAGGCCACTGAAGCTTTCTTT	CASSKGQATEAFF
TRBV15	NA	NA	TRBJ1-4	TGTGCCACCAGCAGAGAGACAGATACTAATGAAAAACTGTTTTTT	CATSRETDTNEKLFF
TRBV9	NA	TRBD1	TRBJ2-5	TGTGCCAGCAGCGACCGGGACAGGGTAGGAGAGACCCAGTACTTC	CASSDRDRVGETQYF
TRBV5-4	NA	TRBD2	TRBJ2-2	TGTGCCAGCAGCCCCCCCGGCGGCGGGGGGGCGGCCGGGGAGCTGTTTTTT	CASSPPGGGGAAGELFF
TRBV19	NA	NA	TRBJ1-1	TGTGCCAGTAGTATCCCCTACAATGACGCTTTCTTT	CASSIPYNDAFF
TRBV7-3	NA	NA	TRBJ1-1	TGTGCCAGCAGCTTAACCCCCCAGGGGAAGACTGAAGCTTTCTTT	CASSLTPQGKTEAFF
TRBV5-1	NA	TRBD2	TRBJ2-3	TGCGCCAGCAGCCGGAAACCCAGGAGCGGGGGGGAGTGGGATACGCAGTATTTT	CASSRKPRSGGEWDTQYF
TRBV5-4	NA	TRBD1	TRBJ1-6	TGTGCCAGCAGCCACGGGACAGACTTCAGCTATAATTCACCCCTCCACTTT	CASSHGTDFSYNSPLHF
TRBV6-6	NA	NA	TRBJ1-6	TGTGCCAGCAGTTTTCTGACAGGATCCAATTCACCCCTCCACTTT	CASSFLTGSNSPLHF
TRBV6-5	NA	TRBD2	TRBJ2-7	TGTGCCAGCAGTCCTGGACTAGCGGGCACCTACGAGCAGTACTTC	CASSPGLAGTYEQYF
TRBV5-6	NA	NA	TRBJ2-2	TGTGCCAGCAGCTTGCTGGGTGCCCTGAACACCGGGGAGCTGTTTTTT	CASSLLGALNTGELFF
TRBV9	NA	NA	TRBJ2-3	TGTGCCAGCAGCGTAGCCCCGACAGAAGAAGATACGCAGTATTTT	CASSVAPTEEDTQYF
TRBV6-6	NA	TRBD1	TRBJ2-7	TGTGCCAGCAGTTACCCGGGACAGGGGTCCTACGAGCAGTACTTC	CASSYPGQGSYEQYF
TRBV5-6	once	NA	TRBJ1-5	TGTGCCAGCAGCTTGGGTGGGGTGAATCAGCCCCAGCATTTT	CASSLGGVNQPQHF
TRBV7-8	NA	TRBD2	TRBJ2-1	TGTGCCAGCAGCTGGGGTAGCGGGAGTATAAATGAGCAGTTCTTC	CASSWGSGSINEQFF
TRBV2	NA	NA	TRBJ2-7	TGTGCCAGCAGTGGGCACTCCGAGCAGTACTTC	CASSGHSEQYF
TRBV7-3	NA	NA	TRBJ2-3	TGTGCCAGCAGCTTAACCGGGAGCCCAGATACGCAGTATTTT	CASSLTGSPDTQYF